These T cell receptor beta chains were read from a single sample in a study of blood T cells in healthy people across ages. TCRdb processed the 5' RACE reads anew with MiXCR; each CDR3 protein has one entry. The repertoire includes 250,000 to 300,000 distinct CDR3 sequences, less than 30% of them detected once, and approximately 28% sits in the top ten. Sequenced material: blood. The receptors originated from a woman aged 70 to 79 in good health. The conserved cysteine and the conserved F or W are not part of the CDR3 here. The listing skips clone size in some rows; elsewhere it reads once, few, many or a size class.

cdr3_aa: ASSSSDTQY
clone_size: .
v_call: TRBV7-2

cdr3_aa: ASNSVPKNNEQF
clone_size: .
v_call: TRBV27

cdr3_aa: ASSKPPGTGTDEQY
clone_size: .
v_call: TRBV6-1

cdr3_aa: SGNRDPSADTQY
clone_size: few
v_call: TRBV20-1

cdr3_aa: ASSLTGGHYGYT
clone_size: .
v_call: TRBV12-3/TRBV12-4

cdr3_aa: ASSLASGRNTGAF
clone_size: .
v_call: TRBV12-3/TRBV12-4

cdr3_aa: SAAGTDNHPSYEQY
clone_size: .
v_call: TRBV20-1

cdr3_aa: AIRSGTGGDEKLF
clone_size: .
v_call: TRBV10-3

cdr3_aa: ASSGTGLEKLF
clone_size: few
v_call: TRBV28

cdr3_aa: ASSLRTELLYGYT
clone_size: .
v_call: TRBV5-4

cdr3_aa: SGGQALGEKLF
clone_size: few
v_call: TRBV29-1

cdr3_aa: ATSLRQTRGNEQF
clone_size: .
v_call: TRBV15

cdr3_aa: ASSYGGEQY
clone_size: .
v_call: TRBV6-2/TRBV6-3

cdr3_aa: ASSQGGLAGDIANTGELF
clone_size: .
v_call: TRBV4-2

cdr3_aa: ASSPSKGLYEQY
clone_size: few
v_call: TRBV18

cdr3_aa: ASTPSSNTGELF
clone_size: once
v_call: TRBV5-1

cdr3_aa: ASSEGGLALVQF
clone_size: few
v_call: TRBV7-2

cdr3_aa: ATPTNGQGGPYEQY
clone_size: .
v_call: TRBV10-3

cdr3_aa: ASSREQRNPNEELF
clone_size: .
v_call: TRBV4-1

cdr3_aa: ASSGQGAGEKLF
clone_size: many
v_call: TRBV28

cdr3_aa: ASSLDGDGQPQH
clone_size: few
v_call: TRBV5-1

cdr3_aa: ASSSNRVLIPYEQY
clone_size: .
v_call: TRBV28

cdr3_aa: SANDREGPYEQY
clone_size: few
v_call: TRBV20-1

cdr3_aa: AMGTDTQY
clone_size: .
v_call: TRBV10-3

cdr3_aa: SARRNRDSGANALT
clone_size: .
v_call: TRBV20-1

cdr3_aa: ASSARTENTEAF
clone_size: .
v_call: TRBV12-3/TRBV12-4

cdr3_aa: ASSLVGSGARETQY
clone_size: .
v_call: TRBV5-1

cdr3_aa: ASSQGSLGLAGGNEQF
clone_size: many
v_call: TRBV4-3

cdr3_aa: ASSLGRTGLGTQY
clone_size: .
v_call: TRBV7-2

cdr3_aa: ASSPPAFRGTGELF
clone_size: few
v_call: TRBV12-3/TRBV12-4

cdr3_aa: ASSAVGGGISGNTIY
clone_size: few
v_call: TRBV18

cdr3_aa: SARGTTPSYEQY
clone_size: .
v_call: TRBV20-1

cdr3_aa: ASSPQGIKTQY
clone_size: few
v_call: TRBV28

cdr3_aa: ASSPLTSVAGELF
clone_size: few
v_call: TRBV12-3/TRBV12-4

cdr3_aa: ASNQGTSGVYEQY
clone_size: few
v_call: TRBV3-1

cdr3_aa: ASSEGAPYEQY
clone_size: few
v_call: TRBV28

cdr3_aa: ASSSQGVEQY
clone_size: .
v_call: TRBV12-3/TRBV12-4

cdr3_aa: SVERDLRGEQY
clone_size: few
v_call: TRBV29-1

cdr3_aa: ASSFLDRDNQPQH
clone_size: .
v_call: TRBV28

cdr3_aa: ATSREGRPYNEQF
clone_size: .
v_call: TRBV15

cdr3_aa: AGRGTEPYEQY
clone_size: .
v_call: TRBV6-6

cdr3_aa: ASSLEQGILQNTEAF
clone_size: once
v_call: TRBV12-3/TRBV12-4

cdr3_aa: ASSPRGQGSYEQY
clone_size: few
v_call: TRBV18

cdr3_aa: SARDLILNEKLF
clone_size: .
v_call: TRBV20-1

cdr3_aa: SVGTRSNYGYT
clone_size: few
v_call: TRBV29-1

cdr3_aa: ASSLREKNTGELF
clone_size: few
v_call: TRBV7-9

cdr3_aa: AGSSPWGQAGEQF
clone_size: .
v_call: TRBV7-2

cdr3_aa: ASSQGSGKILETQY
clone_size: .
v_call: TRBV4-1

cdr3_aa: ASSYNGLVPHEQY
clone_size: .
v_call: TRBV6-2/TRBV6-3

cdr3_aa: ASSKPPGQGYYEQY
clone_size: .
v_call: TRBV18

cdr3_aa: ASSRGTEVFYGYT
clone_size: many
v_call: TRBV7-9

cdr3_aa: ASSWPEAGVTGEQF
clone_size: few
v_call: TRBV5-1

cdr3_aa: ASSQGLGAAGTEAF
clone_size: .
v_call: TRBV4-1

cdr3_aa: ASLAGSTGELF
clone_size: .
v_call: TRBV28

cdr3_aa: AGSQDWSTGDEQF
clone_size: few
v_call: TRBV4-2

cdr3_aa: SASFGRGLGEQY
clone_size: once
v_call: TRBV20-1

cdr3_aa: SAPRGSSGSRNEQF
clone_size: .
v_call: TRBV20-1

cdr3_aa: SAKISNYGYT
clone_size: .
v_call: TRBV20-1

cdr3_aa: ASSPRTAYSDEQF
clone_size: .
v_call: TRBV9